The next 22 T cell receptor beta chains were all read from a single sample in a study of identical twins (dated by TCRdb to about 2016). The library was made by 5' RACE. These reads were obtained on an Illumina HiSeq 2000. Through fastp at Q25 and MiXCR, TCRdb rebuilt clones from the public reads, retaining in-frame beta chains. Under each unique CDR3 protein, matching rows form one entry showing the most common genes and DNA. Across this sample there are 200,000 to 250,000 distinct CDR3 sequences, with under 10% seen only once. The top ten hold less than 2.5% of the sample. This same sample was also taken into another study, of yellow fever vaccine responses in identical twins.

What was sequenced was memory (CD45RO+) T cells sorted from blood. The sample's cell subset or site, from its label and the paper: CD45RO+ enriched T cells. The origin of the receptors is a woman younger than 35 in good health.

This chain uses TRBV2 with TRBJ2-1, with TRBD2 matching 12 bases. Germline values: CDR1 SNHLY, CDR2 FYNNEI. The CDR3 is made up of 18 amino acids. V shed 11 bases, J shed 0 bases, and the junction held 14 bases outside the gene matches. CDR3 sequence (DNA): TGTGCCCTCAGTTCACTAGCGGGAGGACAGAGCTCCTACAATGAGCAGTTCTTC. Encoded protein: CALSSLAGGQSSYNEQFF.

This clonotype showed up many times. The chain uses TRBV11-2 and TRBJ2-1; 7 bases agree with TRBD2. There are 18 residues in the CDR3. V was pared by 0 bases and J by 0 bases, with 8 bases of the junction left unmatched. Germline-derived CDR1 and CDR2 are SGHAT and FQNNGV. In DNA, the CDR3 is TGTGCCAGCAGCTTAGAGGGGCTAGCGGACCCCTCCTACAATGAGCAGTTCTTC. Protein sequence: CASSLEGLADPSYNEQFF.

The rearrangement joins TRBV7-9 to TRBJ1-6, with D possibly being TRBD1 (6 bases). The CDR3 totals 14 residues. Trimming pared 8 bases from V and 7 bases from J, leaving 15 bases between. Germline V gene lookup returns CDR1 SEHNR and CDR2 FQNEAQ (reference sequence). In DNA form, the CDR3 reads TGTGCCAGCGGAGGAACAGGGATGAATTCACCCCTCCACTTT. As protein: CASGGTGMNSPLHF.

The chain links TRBV7-2 to TRBJ2-7; D is ambiguous. The CDR3 covers 14 residues. V shed 5 bases and J shed 6 bases, with 17 bases lying between them. Looked up from germline, CDR1 is SGHTA and CDR2 is FQGNSA. CDR3 sequence: CASSLDWARTEQYF. CDR3 nucleotides: TGTGCCAGCAGCCTAGACTGGGCTAGGACCGAGCAGTACTTC. The entire variable domain, with the rest obtained from reference TRBV7-2 and TRBJ2-7, is as follows: GAGVSQSPSNKVTEKGKDVELRCDPISGHTALYWYRQSLGQGLEFLIYFQGNSAPDKSGLPSDRFSAERTGGSVSTLTIQRTQQEDSAVYLCASSLDWARTEQYFGPGTRLTVT.

This clonotype was counted many times. V usage is TRBV3-1 and J usage is TRBJ2-7; 11 nucleotides line up with TRBD2. The germline V gene encodes CDR1 LGHDT and CDR2 YNNKEL (reference sequence). The CDR3 totals 15 residues. V was clipped by 4 bases and J by 5 bases; unmatched bases: 7. The CDR3 spells CASSLTSGTLHEQYF. The CDR3 DNA is TGTGCCAGCAGCCTGACTAGCGGGACTCTCCACGAGCAGTACTTC.

This clonotype occurred many times. The chain is built from TRBV12-3 or TRBV12-4 and TRBJ1-1; D is perhaps TRBD1 (6 bases). This CDR3 comprises 13 residues. V was cut by 1 base and J by 5 bases, with 8 bases left in between. The CDR3 nucleotides read TGTGCCAGCAGTTTAGAGGGGGGTACTGAAGCTTTCTTT. Amino acid sequence: CASSLEGGTEAFF.

This clonotype occurred a few times. V is TRBV19 and J is TRBJ1-1; maybe TRBD1 (5 bases). Per the germline V gene, CDR1 is LNHDA and CDR2 is SQIVND (reference sequence). This CDR3 is built from 14 residues. The ends were cut back, 3 bases at V and 3 bases at J, with 11 bases in the middle. CDR3: CASSIRGDDTEAFF. The CDR3 DNA is TGTGCCAGTAGTATCAGAGGGGACGACACTGAAGCTTTCTTT. Supplemented by reference TRBV19 and TRBJ1-1, the full variable domain reads DGGITQSPKYLFRKEGQNVTLSCEQNLNHDAMYWYRQDPGQGLRLIYYSQIVNDFQKGDIAEGYSVSREKKESFPLTVTSAQKNPTAFYLCASSIRGDDTEAFFGQGTRLTVV.

This clonotype was detected only a few times. This chain joins TRBV7-2 and TRBJ1-6; D gene uncertain. This CDR3 has 15 residues. The V gene's germline CDR1 is SGHTA and CDR2 FQGNSA. V lost 1 base and J lost 10, with 14 bases in between. In nucleotides, the CDR3 is TGTGCCAGCAGCTTAGATGGACGGGAATCCTCACCCCTCCACTTT. This gives the protein CASSLDGRESSPLHF.

This clonotype was detected only a few times. The rearrangement links TRBV3-1 to TRBJ2-5; D not certain. CDR3 length: 14 residues. Trimming shortened V by 1 base and J by 2 bases, and 8 bases separated the two germline ends. Germline V gene sequence: CDR1 LGHDT, CDR2 YNNKEL (reference sequence). The CDR3 region is CASSQVDTQETQYF. CDR3 sequence (DNA): TGTGCCAGCAGCCAAGTTGACACACAAGAGACCCAGTACTTC.

A few counts support this clonotype. This sequence joins TRBV3-1 and TRBJ2-7; TRBD2 matches at 8 bases. Germline assignment: CDR1 LGHDT and CDR2 YNNKEL (reference sequence). This CDR3 has 15 residues. The J segment lost 9 bases and the V segment lost 4 bases, leaving 14 bases of the junction unmatched. The DNA of the CDR3 is TGTGCCAGCAGCCCTCAAACCGGGACTAGTTTTGGGCAGTACTTC. Translation gives CASSPQTGTSFGQYF.

This clonotype has only a few counts. The chain couples TRBV28 to TRBJ2-7; the match to TRBD1 covers 10 bases. This CDR3 region has 14 residues. Per germline, CDR1 MDHEN and CDR2 SYDVKM. The trim removed 6 bases at V and 5 bases at J, leaving 7 bases unmatched. CDR3 in DNA: TGTGCCAGCAGGGCAAAGACAGGGGGCCACGAGCAGTACTTC. Amino acids: CASRAKTGGHEQYF.

This clonotype was seen only a few times. The J gene is TRBJ2-1, the V gene TRBV11-1; 13 bases align to TRBD2. This CDR3 has 18 residues. The germline gives CDR1 SGHAT, CDR2 FQDESV (reference sequence). V was pared by 2 bases and J by 8 bases, with 12 bases of the junction left unmatched. The CDR3 here is CASSLFSTSGRKVHEQFF. DNA of the CDR3: TGTGCCAGCAGCTTATTCTCGACTAGCGGGAGGAAGGTGCATGAGCAGTTCTTC.

The table lists this clonotype with many counts. This chain links TRBV10-3 with TRBJ1-6; 7 positions agree with TRBD1. V was pared by 11 bases and J by 10 bases, with 11 bases of the junction left unmatched. The CDR3 extends over 13 amino acids. CDR1 and CDR2 (germline): ENHRY, SYGVKD. DNA of the CDR3: TGTGCCCTTAGCGACAGGGAAGGCTCACCCCTCCACTTT. Amino acids: CALSDREGSPLHF.

The rearrangement links TRBV4-1 to TRBJ2-5; no clear D. The CDR3 spans 15 residues. V gave up 1 base and J gave up 2 bases, with 11 bases separating them. Germline V lookup: CDR1 MGHRA, CDR2 YSYEKL. The DNA of the CDR3 is TGCGCCAGCAGCCAAGGAGGACGAGTACAAGAGACCCAGTACTTC. Translated, it gives CASSQGGRVQETQYF.

This clonotype occurred many times. The chain employs TRBV19 and TRBJ2-1, with TRBD2 identical over 8 bases. Germline CDR1 LNHDA, CDR2 SQIVND (reference sequence). Trimming at V came to 5 bases and at J to 8 bases, leaving 11 bases not matched to a gene. This CDR3 comprises 15 residues. The CDR3 nucleotides read TGTGCCAGTAGTCCGGCTAGCGGGCTAGGAGATGAGCAGTTCTTC. Translation: CASSPASGLGDEQFF. The full variable domain, completed using reference TRBV19 and TRBJ2-1, is DGGITQSPKYLFRKEGQNVTLSCEQNLNHDAMYWYRQDPGQGLRLIYYSQIVNDFQKGDIAEGYSVSREKKESFPLTVTSAQKNPTAFYLCASSPASGLGDEQFFGPGTRLTVL.

There are many counts of this clonotype. The chain recombines TRBV28 with TRBJ2-4; TRBD2 is a possible D gene (5 bases). Trimming took 8 bases from V and 2 from J, leaving 16 bases between them. This CDR3 region has 15 residues. Germline assignment: CDR1 MDHEN and CDR2 SYDVKM. CDR3 region: CASSWEKGSKNIQYF. Here the CDR3 DNA reads TGTGCCAGCTCCTGGGAGAAGGGATCCAAAAACATTCAGTACTTC.

This clonotype was counted many times. CDR3 DNA sequence: TGCAGCGGTCTCCTCGATTTGAACACCGGGGAGCTGTTTTTT. It translates to CSGLLDLNTGELFF. The rearrangement uses TRBV29-1 and TRBJ2-2; D gene unclear. CDR3 length equals 14 residues. Germline V gene lookup returns CDR1 SQVTM and CDR2 ANQGSEA. V lost 7 bases to trimming and J lost 1 base, with 13 bases between them.

This clonotype was seen ten or more times. The rearrangement uses TRBV5-1 and TRBJ2-1, with 16 bases fitting TRBD2. CDR1 is SGHRS, CDR2 YFSETQ, per germline. The CDR3 is 18 residues long. V shed 6 bases, J shed 0 bases, and the junction held 6 bases outside the gene matches. In DNA, the CDR3 is TGCGCCAGCAACCCCGGGACTAGCGGGAGGGCCTCCTACAATGAGCAGTTCTTC. Residues: CASNPGTSGRASYNEQFF.

In this sample, this clonotype turned up many times. The CDR3 sequence: CASSFFGSPSPLHF. The CDR3 DNA sequence: TGCGCCAGCAGCTTCTTCGGGAGTCCTTCACCCCTCCACTTT. The chain employs TRBV5-1 and TRBJ1-6, with unresolved D. Germline values: CDR1 SGHRS, CDR2 YFSETQ. The CDR3 covers 14 residues. Trimming took 2 bases from V and 9 from J, leaving 12 bases between them.

In its sample, this clonotype was seen a few times. V is TRBV7-2 and J is TRBJ2-7, with 7 positions matching TRBD2. V was clipped by 3 bases and J by 4 bases; unmatched bases: 9. The CDR3 is 15 amino acids. Germline loops: CDR1 SGHTA, CDR2 FQGNSA. DNA for the CDR3: TGTGCCAGCAGCTTTGCAGGCGGGGGAGAATACGAGCAGTACTTC. As protein: CASSFAGGGEYEQYF.

On this clonotype itself: The junction differs from germline at one of its ends, possibly a read error. CDR3: CASSQGGLAGGRQDTQYF. The CDR3 DNA follows: TGTGCCAGCAGCCAAGGCGGACTAGCGGGGGGCCGACAAGATACCCAGTACTTC. The chain joins TRBV14 to TRBJ2-5; 14 bases map to TRBD2. The CDR3 spans 18 residues. CDR1 is SGHDN, CDR2 FVKESK, per germline.

The sample holds many counts of this clonotype. V gene TRBV5-1 combines with J gene TRBJ2-2, with D perhaps assigned TRBD1 or TRBD2 (5 bases each). The CDR3 loop spans 16 amino acids. V lost 0 bases, J lost 2 bases, and 11 bases lay in between. Germline V gene data show CDR1 as SGHRS and CDR2 as YFSETQ. CDR3: CASSLDRGFNTGELFF. The CDR3 coding sequence is TGCGCCAGCAGCTTGGATCGGGGCTTTAACACCGGGGAGCTGTTTTTT.